This T cell receptor beta chain was identified during a study of response to subunit inactivated influenza vaccine. Study-level points and caveats: Authors suggested each seasonal flu vaccination may recruit only limited numbers of new T cells.

Each CDR3 protein gets one entry after TCRdb re-called the RT-PCR reads with MiXCR. The sample contains a few hundred thousand distinct CDR3 sequences, roughly 22% of which appear only once. This clonotype was counted only a few times. Its antigen is not identified. CDR3 length: 14 residues. CDR1 and CDR2 (germline): MNHEY, SVGEGT. This sequence originates from a man in his fifties or sixties who received an inactivated influenza vaccine. V is TRBV6-2 or TRBV6-3 and J is TRBJ2-3; no definite D call. The sequencing used PBMCs from blood, collected around 22 months after vaccination. CDR3: CALKAASPTDTQYF. The CDR3 bases are TGTGCTTTGAAAGCTGCGTCTCCAACAGATACGCAGTATTTT.